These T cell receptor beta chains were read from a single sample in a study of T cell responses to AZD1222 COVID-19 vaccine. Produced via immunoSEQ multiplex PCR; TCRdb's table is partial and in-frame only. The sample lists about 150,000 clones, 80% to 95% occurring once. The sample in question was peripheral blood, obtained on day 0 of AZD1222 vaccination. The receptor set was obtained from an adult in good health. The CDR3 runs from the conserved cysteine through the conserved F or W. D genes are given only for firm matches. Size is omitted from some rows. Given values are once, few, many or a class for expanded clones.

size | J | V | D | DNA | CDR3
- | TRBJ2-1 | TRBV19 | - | TGTGCCAGTAAGGGGGAGTTAGCGGTGAATGAGCAGTTCTTC | CASKGELAVNEQFF
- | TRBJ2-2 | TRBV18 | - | TGTGCCAGCTCCCCAACCGGGTCCGGGGAGCTGTTTTTT | CASSPTGSGELFF
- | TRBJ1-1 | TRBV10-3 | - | TGTGCCATCAGTGAAATAAGGGGTAGGGAAGCTTTCTTT | CAISEIRGREAFF
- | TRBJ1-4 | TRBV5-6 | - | TGTGCCAGCAGCCAGGACCCGGACCTGAGGGAAAAACTGTTTTTT | CASSQDPDLREKLFF
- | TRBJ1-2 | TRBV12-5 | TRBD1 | TGTGCTAGTGGTTTGGTGACAGACAGGGGTGCTTCTATTAGTGGCTACACCTTC | CASGLVTDRGASISGYTF
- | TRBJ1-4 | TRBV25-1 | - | TGTGCCAGCAGCCAACCGGCGGAGAGTGAAAAACTGTTTTTT | CASSQPAESEKLFF
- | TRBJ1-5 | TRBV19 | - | TGTGCCAGTAGTCCCAATATTAATCAGCCCCAGCATTTT | CASSPNINQPQHF
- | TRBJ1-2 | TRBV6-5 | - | TGTGCCAGCAGTTACTCTGGGGATTCCTATGGCTACACCTTC | CASSYSGDSYGYTF
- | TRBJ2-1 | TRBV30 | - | TGTGCCTGGAGGGAGGGCGGATACAATGAGCAGTTCTTC | CAWREGGYNEQFF
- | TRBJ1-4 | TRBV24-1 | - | TGTGCCACCAGCGCCGCGGGGAGGACGGGAGAAAAACTGTTTTTT | CATSAAGRTGEKLFF
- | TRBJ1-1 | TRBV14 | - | TGTGCCAGCAGCCAATTAGGAACTGAAGCTTTCTTT | CASSQLGTEAFF
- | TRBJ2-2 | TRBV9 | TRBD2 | TGTGCCAGCAGCCGCGCGGGGGTCGGCACCGGGGAGCTGTTTTTT | CASSRAGVGTGELFF
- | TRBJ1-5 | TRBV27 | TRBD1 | TGTGCCAGCAGTGTGGGGACAGGGGTTAATCAGCCCCAGCATTTT | CASSVGTGVNQPQHF
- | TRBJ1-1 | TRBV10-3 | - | TGTGCCATCAGTGGTCACTCGGTGACTGGACCGAACACTGAAGCTTTCTTT | CAISGHSVTGPNTEAFF
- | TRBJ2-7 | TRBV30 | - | TGTGCCTGGAGAATTGCGGGTTCCTCCTACGAGCAGTACTTC | CAWRIAGSSYEQYF
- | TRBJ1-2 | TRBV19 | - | TGTGCCAGTAGTCCCCTCACACAGGGTCGGAACTATGGCTACACCTTC | CASSPLTQGRNYGYTF
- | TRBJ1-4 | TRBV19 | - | TGTGCCAGTAGTTCGGCGGAGACAACTAATGAAAAACTGTTTTTT | CASSSAETTNEKLFF
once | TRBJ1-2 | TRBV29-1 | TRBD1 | TGCAGCGTTGAGACAGGGCCAAACTATGGCTACACCTTC | CSVETGPNYGYTF
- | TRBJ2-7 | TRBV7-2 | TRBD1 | TGTGCCAGCAGCTTAGAGGGGACAGGGGGCTACGAGCAGTACTTC | CASSLEGTGGYEQYF
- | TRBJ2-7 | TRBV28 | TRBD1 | TGTGCCAGCAGTTTTAGAACGACAGGGCTGTACGAGCAGTACTTC | CASSFRTTGLYEQYF
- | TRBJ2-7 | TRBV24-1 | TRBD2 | TGTGCCACCAGTGATCGGACTAGCGGGGGGGACAGGGGACACGAGCAGTACTTC | CATSDRTSGGDRGHEQYF
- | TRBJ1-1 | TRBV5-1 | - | TGCGCCAGCAGCTTGGATTCGTTCACTGAAGCTTTCTTT | CASSLDSFTEAFF
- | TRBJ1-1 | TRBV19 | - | TGTGCCAGTAGGGGGATGAACACTGAAGCTTTCTTT | CASRGMNTEAFF
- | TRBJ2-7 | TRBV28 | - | TGTGCCAGCAGGAGGGAGGGGGGCGCGGCCTACGAGCAGTACTTC | CASRREGGAAYEQYF
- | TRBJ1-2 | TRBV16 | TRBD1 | TGTGCCAGCAGACCCGGACAGGCGAGTGGCTACACCTTC | CASRPGQASGYTF
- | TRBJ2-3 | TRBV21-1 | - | TGTGCCAGCAGCAAAGATGGCGGCCGAAGCACAGATACGCAGTATTTT | CASSKDGGRSTDTQYF
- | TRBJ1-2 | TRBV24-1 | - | TGTGCCACCAGTGAAGGTGACACGAAACGGTTAGAAGGCTACACCTTC | CATSEGDTKRLEGYTF
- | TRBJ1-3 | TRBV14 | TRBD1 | TGTGCCAGCAGCCAGACTACAGGGGCCGTCTGGAGCTCTGGAAACACCATATATTTT | CASSQTTGAVWSSGNTIYF
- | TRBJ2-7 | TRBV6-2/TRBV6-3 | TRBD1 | TGTGCCAGCAGTGACGGACAGGGGCCCTACGAGCAGTACTTC | CASSDGQGPYEQYF
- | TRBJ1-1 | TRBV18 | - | TGTGCCAGCTCACGCAGCGCCCCAGGTTCTTTCTTT | CASSRSAPGSFF
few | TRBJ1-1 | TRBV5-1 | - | TGCGCCAGCAGCTCATCACCGACAGATGAAGCTTTCTTT | CASSSSPTDEAFF
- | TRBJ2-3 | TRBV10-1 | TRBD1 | TGCGCCAGCAGTGAGGCACAGGGGAGCACAGATACGCAGTATTTT | CASSEAQGSTDTQYF
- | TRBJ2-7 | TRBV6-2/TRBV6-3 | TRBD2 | TGTGCCAGCAGTTACCCACTAGCGGGATACTCCTACGAGCAGTACTTC | CASSYPLAGYSYEQYF
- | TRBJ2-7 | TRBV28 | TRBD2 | TGTGCCAGCAGACCCGGACTAGCGAGGGAGCAGTACTTC | CASRPGLAREQYF
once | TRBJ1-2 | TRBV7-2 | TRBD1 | TGTGCCAGCAGCTTAGTCCCCCCCCGGGACAGCGACTATGGCTACACCTTC | CASSLVPPRDSDYGYTF
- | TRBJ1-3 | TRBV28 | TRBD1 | TGTGCCAGCAGTTTAAAAGGGACAGGGACCCCTGGAAACACCATATATTTT | CASSLKGTGTPGNTIYF
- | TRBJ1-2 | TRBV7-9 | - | TGTGCCGGAATCAATACAGGGTTGGGCTATGGCTACACCTTC | CAGINTGLGYGYTF
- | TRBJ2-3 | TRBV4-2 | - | TGTGCCAGCAGCCAAGATGGGAGGATTACAGATACGCAGTATTTT | CASSQDGRITDTQYF
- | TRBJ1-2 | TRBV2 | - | TGTGCCAGCAGTGATGGGGGTAGCTATGGCTACACCTTC | CASSDGGSYGYTF
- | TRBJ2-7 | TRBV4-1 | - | TGCGCCAGCAGACAAGGACCGGGGGCCCCCAATGGATACGAGCAGTACTTC | CASRQGPGAPNGYEQYF
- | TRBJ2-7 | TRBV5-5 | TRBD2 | TGTGCCAGCAGCTGGGAGGGAGTCGAGCAGTACTTC | CASSWEGVEQYF
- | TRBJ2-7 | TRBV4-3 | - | TGCGCCAGCAGCCAGCGGCAGGGTGTATCCTACGAGCAGTACTTC | CASSQRQGVSYEQYF
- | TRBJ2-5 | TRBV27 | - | TGTGCCAGCAGTTCCTCGTACCAAGAGACCCAGTACTTC | CASSSSYQETQYF
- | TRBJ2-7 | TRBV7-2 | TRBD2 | TGTGCCAGCAGCTTAGTGGGCCTAGCGGGGAACTCTGAGCAGTACTTC | CASSLVGLAGNSEQYF
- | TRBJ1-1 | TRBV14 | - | TGTGCCAGCAGCCGCCGGCTTCTAGGGCTCAACACTGAAGCTTTCTTT | CASSRRLLGLNTEAFF
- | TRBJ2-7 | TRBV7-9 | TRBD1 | TGTGCCAGCAGGAGACAGGGCCATCGTTACGAGCAGTACTTC | CASRRQGHRYEQYF
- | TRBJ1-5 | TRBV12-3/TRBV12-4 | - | TGTGCCAGCGGGGGGGGCAATCAGCCCCAGCATTTT | CASGGGNQPQHF
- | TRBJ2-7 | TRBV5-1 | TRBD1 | TGCGCCAGCCGGTTAGGGACAGGGTCGTCCTACGAGCAGTACTTC | CASRLGTGSSYEQYF
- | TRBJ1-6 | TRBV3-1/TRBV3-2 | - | TGTGCCAGCAGCGCCCGCGGGGATTCACCCCTCCACTTT | CASSARGDSPLHF
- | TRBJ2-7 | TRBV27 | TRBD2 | TGTGCCAGCAGCCGGACTAGCGGGAGGGCCCGGACGTACGAGCAGTACTTC | CASSRTSGRARTYEQYF
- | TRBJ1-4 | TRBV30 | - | TGTGCCTGGAGCGCAGGGCATAATGAAAAACTGTTTTTT | CAWSAGHNEKLFF
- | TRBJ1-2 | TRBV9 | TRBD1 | TGTGCCAGCAGAAAGGACAGGGGGCTAAACTATGGCTACACCTTC | CASRKDRGLNYGYTF
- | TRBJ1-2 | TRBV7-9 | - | TGTGCCAGCGGGGACTATGGCTACACCTTC | CASGDYGYTF
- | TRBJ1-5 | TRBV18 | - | TGTGCCAGCTCACCACGCGGCGGGAACAATCAGCCCCAGCATTTT | CASSPRGGNNQPQHF
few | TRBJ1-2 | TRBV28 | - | TGTGCCAGCAGCCCCCCGGCAGGTTCCTATGGCTACACCTTC | CASSPPAGSYGYTF
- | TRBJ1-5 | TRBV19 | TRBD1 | TGTGCCAGTAGTATAGGTGGCAGGGGGATCGGTTATAGCAATCAGCCCCAGCATTTT | CASSIGGRGIGYSNQPQHF
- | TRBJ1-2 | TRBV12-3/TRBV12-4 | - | TGTGCCAGCACCTTACACCGCCTCGAAGGCTACACCTTC | CASTLHRLEGYTF